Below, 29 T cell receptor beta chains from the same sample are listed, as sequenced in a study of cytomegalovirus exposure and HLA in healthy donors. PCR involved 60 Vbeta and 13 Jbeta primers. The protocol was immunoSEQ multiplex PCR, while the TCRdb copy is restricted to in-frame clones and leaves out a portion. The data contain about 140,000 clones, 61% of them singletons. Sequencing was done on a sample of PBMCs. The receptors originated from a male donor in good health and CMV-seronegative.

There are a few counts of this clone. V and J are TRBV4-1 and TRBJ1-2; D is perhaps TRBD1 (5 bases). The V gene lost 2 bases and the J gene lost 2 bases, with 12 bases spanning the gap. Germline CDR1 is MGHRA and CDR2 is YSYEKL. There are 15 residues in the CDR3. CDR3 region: CASSQQGAGNYGYTF. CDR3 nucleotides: TGCGCCAGCAGCCAACAAGGGGCAGGGAACTATGGCTACACCTTC.

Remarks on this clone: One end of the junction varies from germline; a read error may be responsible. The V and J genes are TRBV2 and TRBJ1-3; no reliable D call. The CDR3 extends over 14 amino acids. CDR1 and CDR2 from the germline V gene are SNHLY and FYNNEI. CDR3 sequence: CASRWERSGNIIYF. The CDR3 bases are TGTGCCAGCAGATGGGAGCGCTCTGGAAACATCATATATTTT.

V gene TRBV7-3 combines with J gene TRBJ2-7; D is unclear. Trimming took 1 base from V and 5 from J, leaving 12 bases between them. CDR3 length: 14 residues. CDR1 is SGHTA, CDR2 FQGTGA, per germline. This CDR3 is CASSLSGFEDEQYF. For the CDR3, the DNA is TGTGCCAGCAGCTTAAGCGGTTTTGAGGACGAGCAGTACTTC.

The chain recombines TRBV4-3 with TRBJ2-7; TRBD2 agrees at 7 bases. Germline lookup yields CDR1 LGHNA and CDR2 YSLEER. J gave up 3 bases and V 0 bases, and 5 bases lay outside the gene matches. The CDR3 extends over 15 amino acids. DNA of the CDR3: TGCGCCAGCAGCCAAGATCGAGGACTAGTCTACGAGCAGTACTTC. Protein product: CASSQDRGLVYEQYF.

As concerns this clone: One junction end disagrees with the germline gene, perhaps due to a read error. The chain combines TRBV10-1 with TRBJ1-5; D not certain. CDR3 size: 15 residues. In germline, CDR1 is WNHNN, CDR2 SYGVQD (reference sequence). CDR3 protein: CASNEWTGSNQPQHF. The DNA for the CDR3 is TGCGCCAGCAATGAGTGGACTGGGAGCAATCAGCCCCAGCATTTT.

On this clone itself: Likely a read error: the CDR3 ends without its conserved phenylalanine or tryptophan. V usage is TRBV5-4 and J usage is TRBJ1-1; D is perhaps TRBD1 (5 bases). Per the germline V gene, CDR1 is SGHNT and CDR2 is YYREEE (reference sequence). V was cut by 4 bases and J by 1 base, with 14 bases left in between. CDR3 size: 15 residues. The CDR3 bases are TGTGCCAGCAGCCGCATCGGACACCAGAACACTGAAGCTTTCCTT. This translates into CASSRIGHQNTEAFL.

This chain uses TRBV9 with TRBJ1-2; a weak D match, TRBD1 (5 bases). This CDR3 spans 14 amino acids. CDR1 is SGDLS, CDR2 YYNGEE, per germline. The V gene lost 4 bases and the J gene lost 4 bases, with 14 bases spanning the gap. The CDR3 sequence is CASSPGGDVYGYTF. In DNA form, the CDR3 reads TGTGCCAGCAGCCCTGGGGGGGACGTCTATGGCTACACCTTC.

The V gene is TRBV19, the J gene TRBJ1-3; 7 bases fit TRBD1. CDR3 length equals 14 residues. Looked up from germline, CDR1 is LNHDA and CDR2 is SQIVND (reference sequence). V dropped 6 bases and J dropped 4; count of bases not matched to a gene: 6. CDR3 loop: CASRRQGGGNTIYF. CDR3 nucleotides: TGTGCCAGTAGGAGACAGGGTGGAGGAAACACCATATATTTT.

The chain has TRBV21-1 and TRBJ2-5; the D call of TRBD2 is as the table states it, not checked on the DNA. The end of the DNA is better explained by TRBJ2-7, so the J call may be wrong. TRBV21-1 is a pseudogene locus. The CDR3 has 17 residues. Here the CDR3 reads CASSKPGTSGATYEQYF. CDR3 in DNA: TGTGCCAGCAGCAAACCCGGGACTAGCGGGGCAACCTACGAGCAGTACTTC.

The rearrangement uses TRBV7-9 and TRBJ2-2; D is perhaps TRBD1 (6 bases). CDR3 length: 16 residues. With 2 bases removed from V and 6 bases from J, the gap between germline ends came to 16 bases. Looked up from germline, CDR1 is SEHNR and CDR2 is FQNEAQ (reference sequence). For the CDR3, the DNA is TGTGCCAGCAGCTTAACCCAGGGGTTCAGCGCCGGGGAGCTGTTTTTT. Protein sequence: CASSLTQGFSAGELFF.

The CDR3 sequence: CASSLDRTNGELFF. The CDR3 nucleotides are TGTGCCAGCAGTTTGGACAGAACGAACGGGGAGCTGTTTTTT. This chain connects TRBV6-6 to TRBJ2-2; weak D call: TRBD1 (6 bases). Looked up from germline, CDR1 is MNHNY and CDR2 is SVGAGI (reference sequence). The CDR3 extends over 14 amino acids. Between the trimmed V and J ends, which lost 4 bases and 7 bases, there was a span of 13 bases.

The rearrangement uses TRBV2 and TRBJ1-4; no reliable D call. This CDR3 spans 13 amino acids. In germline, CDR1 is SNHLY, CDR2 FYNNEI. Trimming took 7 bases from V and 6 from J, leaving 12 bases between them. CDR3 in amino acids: CASISSADEKLFF. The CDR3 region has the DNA TGTGCCAGCATCTCCAGCGCCGATGAAAAACTGTTTTTT.

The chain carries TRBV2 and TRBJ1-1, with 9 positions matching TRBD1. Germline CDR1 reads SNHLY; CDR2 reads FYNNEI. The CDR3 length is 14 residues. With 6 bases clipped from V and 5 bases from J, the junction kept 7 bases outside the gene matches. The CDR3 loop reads CASSPGQGITEAFF. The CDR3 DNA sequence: TGTGCCAGCAGCCCGGGACAGGGAATTACTGAAGCTTTCTTT.

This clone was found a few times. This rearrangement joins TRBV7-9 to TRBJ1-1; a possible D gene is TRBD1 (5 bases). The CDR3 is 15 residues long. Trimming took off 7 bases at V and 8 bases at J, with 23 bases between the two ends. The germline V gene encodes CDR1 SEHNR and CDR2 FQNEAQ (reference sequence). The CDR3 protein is CASTVMGGGRAEAFF. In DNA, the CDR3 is TGTGCCAGCACCGTAATGGGGGGTGGCCGCGCGGAAGCTTTCTTT.

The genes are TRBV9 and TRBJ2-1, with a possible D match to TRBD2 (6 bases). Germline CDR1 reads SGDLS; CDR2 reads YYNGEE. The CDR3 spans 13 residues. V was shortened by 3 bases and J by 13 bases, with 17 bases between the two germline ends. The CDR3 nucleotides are TGTGCCAGCAGCGCAGACGACCTGGGACTCCAGTTCTTC. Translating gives CASSADDLGLQFF.

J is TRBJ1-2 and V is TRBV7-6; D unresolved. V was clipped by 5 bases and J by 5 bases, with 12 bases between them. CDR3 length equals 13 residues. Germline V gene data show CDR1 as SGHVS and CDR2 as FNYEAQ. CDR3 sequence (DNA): TGTGCCAGCAGCCCGGGGTGGGAGTATGGCTACACCTTC. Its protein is CASSPGWEYGYTF. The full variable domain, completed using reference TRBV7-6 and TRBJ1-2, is GAGVSQSPRYKVTKRGQDVALRCDPISGHVSLYWYRQALGQGPEFLTYFNYEAQQDKSGLPNDRFSAERPEGSISTLTIQRTEQRDSAMYRCASSPGWEYGYTFGSGTRLTVV.

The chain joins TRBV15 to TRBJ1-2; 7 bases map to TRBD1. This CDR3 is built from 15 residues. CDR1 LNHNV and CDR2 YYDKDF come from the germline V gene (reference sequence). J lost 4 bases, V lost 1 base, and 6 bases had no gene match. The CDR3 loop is CATSRAGTVLYGYTF. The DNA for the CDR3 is TGTGCCACCAGCAGAGCCGGGACAGTACTCTATGGCTACACCTTC.

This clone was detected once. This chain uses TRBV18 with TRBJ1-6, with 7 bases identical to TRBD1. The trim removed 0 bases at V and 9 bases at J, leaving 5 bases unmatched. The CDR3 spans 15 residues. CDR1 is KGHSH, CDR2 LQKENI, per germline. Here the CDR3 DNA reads TGTGCCAGCTCACCACCGAACAGGGGTGGTTCACCCCTCCACTTT. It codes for CASSPPNRGGSPLHF.

CDR3 bases: TGTGCCAGCAGCCCTACTGACAGGGTGGAATACACCGGGGAGCTGTTTTTT. This encodes CASSPTDRVEYTGELFF. The chain is built from TRBV7-8 and TRBJ2-2; 7 nucleotides line up with TRBD1. Germline CDR1 and CDR2: SGHVS and FQNEAQ. The V gene end was trimmed by 5 bases and the J gene end by 3 bases; junction bases not matched to a gene: 12. This CDR3 spans 17 amino acids.

The DNA of the CDR3 is TGTGCCGGACAACAATCAGGTGGTACCAGGGGGCTTTCACCCCTCCACTTT. Translation gives CAGQQSGGTRGLSPLHF. V and J are TRBV30 and TRBJ1-6; 8 bases align to TRBD1. The CDR3 length is 17 residues. V gave up 8 bases and J gave up 9 bases; unmatched junction bases: 21. Germline CDR1 is GTSNPN and CDR2 is SVGIG (reference sequence).

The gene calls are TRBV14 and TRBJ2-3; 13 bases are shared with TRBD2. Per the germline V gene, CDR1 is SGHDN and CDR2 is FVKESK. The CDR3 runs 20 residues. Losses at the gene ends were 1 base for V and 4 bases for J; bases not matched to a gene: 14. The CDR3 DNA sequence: TGTGCCAGCAGCCAAGCAGGACAGTCTTGGACTAGCGGGAGCCCAGATACGCAGTATTTT. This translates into CASSQAGQSWTSGSPDTQYF.

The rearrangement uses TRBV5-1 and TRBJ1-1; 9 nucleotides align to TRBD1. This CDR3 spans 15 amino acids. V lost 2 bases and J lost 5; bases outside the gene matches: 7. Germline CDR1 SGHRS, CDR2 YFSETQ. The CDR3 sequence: CASSFADRGVTEAFF. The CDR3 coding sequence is TGCGCCAGCAGCTTCGCTGACAGGGGGGTAACTGAAGCTTTCTTT.

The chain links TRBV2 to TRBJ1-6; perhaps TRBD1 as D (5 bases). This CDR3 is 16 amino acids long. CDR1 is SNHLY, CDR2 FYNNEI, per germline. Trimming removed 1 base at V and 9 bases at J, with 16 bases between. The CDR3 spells CASSEGGMSMISPLHF. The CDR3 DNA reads TGTGCCAGCAGTGAAGGGGGCATGAGTATGATTTCACCCCTCCACTTT. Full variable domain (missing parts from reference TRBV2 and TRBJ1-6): EPEVTQTPSHQVTQMGQEVILRCVPISNHLYFYWYRQILGQKVEFLVSFYNNEISEKSEIFDDQFSVERPDGSNFTLKIRSTKLEDSAMYFCASSEGGMSMISPLHFGNGTRLTVT.

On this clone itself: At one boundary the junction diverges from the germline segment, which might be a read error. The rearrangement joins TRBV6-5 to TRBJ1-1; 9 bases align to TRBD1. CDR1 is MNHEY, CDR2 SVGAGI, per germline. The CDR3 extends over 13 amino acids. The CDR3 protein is CVSSRTGDTEAFF. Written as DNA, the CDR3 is TGTGTCAGCAGCCGGACAGGGGACACTGAAGCTTTCTTT.

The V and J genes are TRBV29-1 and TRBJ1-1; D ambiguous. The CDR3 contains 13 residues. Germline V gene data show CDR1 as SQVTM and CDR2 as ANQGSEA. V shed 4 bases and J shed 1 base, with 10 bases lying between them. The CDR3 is CSVGGSGNTEAFF. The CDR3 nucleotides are TGCAGCGTTGGTGGGTCAGGGAACACTGAAGCTTTCTTT. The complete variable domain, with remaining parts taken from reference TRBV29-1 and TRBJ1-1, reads SAVISQKPSRDICQRGTSLTIQCQVDSQVTMMFWYRQQPGQSLTLIATANQGSEATYESGFVIDKFPISRPNLTFSTLTVSNMSPEDSSIYLCSVGGSGNTEAFFGQGTRLTVV.

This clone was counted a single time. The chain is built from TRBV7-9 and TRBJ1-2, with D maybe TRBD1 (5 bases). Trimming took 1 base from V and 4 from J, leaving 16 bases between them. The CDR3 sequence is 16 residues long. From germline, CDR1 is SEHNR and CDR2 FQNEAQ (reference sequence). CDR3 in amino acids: CASSLGATGHSYGYTF. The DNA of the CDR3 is TGTGCCAGCAGCTTAGGTGCTACAGGACATAGCTATGGCTACACCTTC.

Here the CDR3 DNA reads TGTGCCAGCAGCCCACCGGGACAGGGGGTGAACACTGAAGCTTTCTTT. It specifies CASSPPGQGVNTEAFF. This sequence joins TRBV7-9 and TRBJ1-1, with 11 bases that match TRBD1. V was pared by 5 bases and J by 0 bases, with 5 bases of the junction left unmatched. The CDR3 has 16 amino acids. CDR1 and CDR2 (germline): SEHNR, FQNEAQ (reference sequence).

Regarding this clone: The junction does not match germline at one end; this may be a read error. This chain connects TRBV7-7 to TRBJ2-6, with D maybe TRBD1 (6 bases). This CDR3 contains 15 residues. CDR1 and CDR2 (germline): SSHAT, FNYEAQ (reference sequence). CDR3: CASSKGTSGANVLTF. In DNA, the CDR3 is TGTGCTAGCAGCAAGGGGACAAGTGGGGCCAACGTCCTGACTTTC.

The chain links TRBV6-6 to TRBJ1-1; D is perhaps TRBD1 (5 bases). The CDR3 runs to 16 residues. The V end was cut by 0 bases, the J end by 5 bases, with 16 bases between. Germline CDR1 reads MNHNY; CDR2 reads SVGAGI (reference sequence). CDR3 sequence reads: CASSYSSIGGGTEAFF. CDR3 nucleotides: TGTGCCAGCAGTTACTCGAGCATCGGGGGTGGAACTGAAGCTTTCTTT.